The clone carrying this TCR beta chain was counted many times. Its specificity is unknown. The sample is drawn from a study of Graves' ophthalmopathy and Graves' hyperthyroidism. Whole-study findings and limits: Among thyroid clonotypes expanded above 0.001 frequency, most also appeared in blood.

PBMCs stemmed from around 9.1 ml of fresh peripheral blood. The authors amplified TCR beta CDR3 regions from RNA transcripts. The first-round RT-PCR employed HTBI primers together with the Qiagen OneStep RT-PCR kit. A multiplex PCR was then performed as the second round. TCRdb fed the multiplex PCR reads into MiXCR, producing one record per CDR3 protein. The sample contains about 640,000 distinct CDR3 sequences, about 41% of which appear only once. CDR1 is DFQATT, CDR2 SNEGSKA, per germline (reference sequence). The CDR3 has 14 residues. Trimming cost V 0 bases and J 8 bases, with 13 bases left between them.

The chain couples TRBV20-1 to TRBJ1-4; D is unclear. The receptor was isolated from an adult man with Graves' ophthalmopathy. The sample comprised peripheral blood. The CDR3 here is CSARDHLFGEKLFF. The DNA for the CDR3 is TGCAGTGCTAGAGATCACCTATTCGGGGAAAAACTGTTTTTT.